The clone carrying this T cell receptor beta chain appeared a few times. What it recognizes is unknown. The length of the CDR3 is 16 residues. With 4 bases clipped from V and 2 bases from J, the junction kept 8 bases outside the gene matches. CDR1 is SGHRS, CDR2 YFSETQ, per germline. The data originate from a study of beta chain features in type 1 diabetes. The study's findings and limits: Whether HLA type influences TCRB rearrangement remained unresolved here.

cDNA synthesis used the whole RNA isolate, giving expressed TCRB sequences. Average reads for naive, central memory and regulatory T cell samples were about 3.57 million. Measured with immunoSEQ multiplex PCR; TCRdb has only the in-frame clones, and not every one. The sample records under 150,000 clones, 6.9% being singletons. The chain carries TRBV5-1 and TRBJ2-5; 10 bases map to TRBD1. Sequencing was done on a sample of central memory CD4+ T cells from blood. The receptor was derived from a woman in her twenties or thirties in good health. CDR3 nucleotide sequence: TGCGCCAGCAGCATCGCCGGACAGGGGGGACAAGAGACCCAGTACTTC. As protein: CASSIAGQGGQETQYF.